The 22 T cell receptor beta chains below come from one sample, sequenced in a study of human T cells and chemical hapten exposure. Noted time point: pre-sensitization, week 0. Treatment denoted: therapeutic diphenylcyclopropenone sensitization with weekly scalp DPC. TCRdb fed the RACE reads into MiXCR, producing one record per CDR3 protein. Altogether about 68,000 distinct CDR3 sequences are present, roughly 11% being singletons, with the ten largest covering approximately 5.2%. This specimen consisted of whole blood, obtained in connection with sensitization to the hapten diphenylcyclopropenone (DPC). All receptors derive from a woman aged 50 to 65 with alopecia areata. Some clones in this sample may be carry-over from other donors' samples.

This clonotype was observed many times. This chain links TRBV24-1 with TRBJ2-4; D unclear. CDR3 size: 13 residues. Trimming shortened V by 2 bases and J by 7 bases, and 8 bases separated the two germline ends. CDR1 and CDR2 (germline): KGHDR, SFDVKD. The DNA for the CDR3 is TGTGCCACCAGTGATTCTACAGCGAACATTCAGTACTTC. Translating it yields CATSDSTANIQYF.

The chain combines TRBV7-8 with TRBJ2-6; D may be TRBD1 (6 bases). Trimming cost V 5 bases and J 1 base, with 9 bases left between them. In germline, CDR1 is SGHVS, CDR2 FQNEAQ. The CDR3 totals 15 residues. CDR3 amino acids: CASSTTGSGANVLTF. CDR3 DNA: TGTGCCAGCAGCACAACAGGGTCTGGGGCCAACGTCCTGACTTTC.

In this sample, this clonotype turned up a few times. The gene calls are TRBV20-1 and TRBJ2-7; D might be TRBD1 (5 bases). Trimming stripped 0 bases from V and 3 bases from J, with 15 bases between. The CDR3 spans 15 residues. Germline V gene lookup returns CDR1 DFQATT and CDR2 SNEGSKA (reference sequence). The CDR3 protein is CSARDNWGPNYEQYF. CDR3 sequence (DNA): TGCAGTGCTAGAGATAATTGGGGCCCCAACTACGAGCAGTACTTC.

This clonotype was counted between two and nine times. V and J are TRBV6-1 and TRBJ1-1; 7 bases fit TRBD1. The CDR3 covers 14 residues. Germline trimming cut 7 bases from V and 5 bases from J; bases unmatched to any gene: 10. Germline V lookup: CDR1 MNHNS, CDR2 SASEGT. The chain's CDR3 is CASMMGPGGTEAFF. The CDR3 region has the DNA TGTGCCAGCATGATGGGACCAGGGGGGACTGAAGCTTTCTTT.

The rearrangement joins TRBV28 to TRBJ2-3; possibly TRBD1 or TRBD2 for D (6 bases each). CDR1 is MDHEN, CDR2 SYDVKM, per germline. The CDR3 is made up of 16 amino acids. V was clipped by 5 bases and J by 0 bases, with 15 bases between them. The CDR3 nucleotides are TGTGCCAGCAGTCTACAGGGACTCCCGAGCACAGATACGCAGTATTTT. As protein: CASSLQGLPSTDTQYF.

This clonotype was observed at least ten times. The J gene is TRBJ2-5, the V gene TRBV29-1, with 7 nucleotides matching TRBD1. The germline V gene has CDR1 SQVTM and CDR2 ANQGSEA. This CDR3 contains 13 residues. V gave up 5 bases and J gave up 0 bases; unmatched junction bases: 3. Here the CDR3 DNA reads TGCAGCGTTCGTACAGGGGACCAAGAGACCCAGTACTTC. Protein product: CSVRTGDQETQYF.

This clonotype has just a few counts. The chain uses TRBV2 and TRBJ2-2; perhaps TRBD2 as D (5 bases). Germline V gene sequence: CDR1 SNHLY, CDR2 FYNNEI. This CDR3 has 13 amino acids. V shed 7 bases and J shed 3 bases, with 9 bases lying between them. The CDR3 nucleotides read TGTGCCAGCATGAGGGCATACACCGGGGAGCTGTTTTTT. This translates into CASMRAYTGELFF.

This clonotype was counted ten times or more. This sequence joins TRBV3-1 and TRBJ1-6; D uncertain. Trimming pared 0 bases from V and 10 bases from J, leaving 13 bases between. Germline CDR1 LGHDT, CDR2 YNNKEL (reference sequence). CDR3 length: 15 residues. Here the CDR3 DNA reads TGTGCCAGCAGCCAAGAAGGTATTCGAACGTCACCCCTCCACTTT. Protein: CASSQEGIRTSPLHF. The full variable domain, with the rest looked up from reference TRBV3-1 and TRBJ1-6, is DTAVSQTPKYLVTQMGNDKSIKCEQNLGHDTMYWYKQDSKKFLKIMFSYNNKELIINETVPNRFSPKSPDKAHLNLHINSLELGDSAVYFCASSQEGIRTSPLHFGNGTRLTVT.

The CDR3 DNA is TGTGCCAGCAGTCCCTCCCCGGACAGTTTCTTCGGAGGCTATGGCTACACCTTC. As protein: CASSPSPDSFFGGYGYTF. This sequence joins TRBV27 and TRBJ1-2; D perhaps matches TRBD1 (6 bases). This CDR3 has 18 amino acids. With 5 bases removed from V and 4 bases from J, the gap between germline ends came to 26 bases. Germline lookup yields CDR1 MNHEY and CDR2 SMNVEV (reference sequence).

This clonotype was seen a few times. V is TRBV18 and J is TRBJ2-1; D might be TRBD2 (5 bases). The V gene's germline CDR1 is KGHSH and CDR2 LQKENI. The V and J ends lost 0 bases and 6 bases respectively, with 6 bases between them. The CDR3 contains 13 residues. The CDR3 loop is CASSPPSGNEQFF. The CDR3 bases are TGTGCCAGCTCACCACCGAGCGGCAATGAGCAGTTCTTC.

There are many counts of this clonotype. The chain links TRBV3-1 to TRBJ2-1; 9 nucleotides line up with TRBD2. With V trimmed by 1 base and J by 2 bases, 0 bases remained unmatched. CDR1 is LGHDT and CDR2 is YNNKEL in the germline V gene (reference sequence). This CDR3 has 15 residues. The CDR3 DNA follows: TGTGCCAGCAGCCAAGGACTAGCGGCCTACAATGAGCAGTTCTTC. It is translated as CASSQGLAAYNEQFF.

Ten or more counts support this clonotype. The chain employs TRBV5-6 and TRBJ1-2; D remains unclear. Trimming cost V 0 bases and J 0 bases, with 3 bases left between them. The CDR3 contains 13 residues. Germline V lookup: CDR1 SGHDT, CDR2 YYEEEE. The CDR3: CASSLDTNYGYTF. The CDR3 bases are TGTGCCAGCAGCTTGGACACTAACTATGGCTACACCTTC.

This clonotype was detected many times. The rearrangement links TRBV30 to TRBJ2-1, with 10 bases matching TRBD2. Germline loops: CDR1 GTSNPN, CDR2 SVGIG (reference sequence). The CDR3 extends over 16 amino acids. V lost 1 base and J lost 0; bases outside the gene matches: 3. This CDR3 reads CAWSAGLAVSYNEQFF. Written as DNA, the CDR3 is TGTGCCTGGAGTGCCGGACTAGCGGTCTCCTACAATGAGCAGTTCTTC.

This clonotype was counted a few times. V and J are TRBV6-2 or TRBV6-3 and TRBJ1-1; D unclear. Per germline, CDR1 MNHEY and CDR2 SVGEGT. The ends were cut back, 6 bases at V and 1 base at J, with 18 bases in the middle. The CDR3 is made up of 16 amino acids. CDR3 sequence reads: CASSLIPLATNTEAFF. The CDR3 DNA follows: TGTGCCAGCAGCCTCATCCCTCTGGCAACGAACACTGAAGCTTTCTTT.

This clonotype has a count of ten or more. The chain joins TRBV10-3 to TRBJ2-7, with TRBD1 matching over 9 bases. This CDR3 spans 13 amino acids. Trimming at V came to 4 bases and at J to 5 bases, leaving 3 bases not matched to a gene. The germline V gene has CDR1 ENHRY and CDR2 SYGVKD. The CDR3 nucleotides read TGTGCCATCAGTGGGGGACAGGGCCACGAGCAGTACTTC. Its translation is CAISGGQGHEQYF.

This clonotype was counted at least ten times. The CDR3 spells CSVQRDRHEQYF. The CDR3 bases are TGCAGCGTTCAGCGGGATCGTCACGAGCAGTACTTC. This chain uses TRBV29-1 with TRBJ2-7, with TRBD2 matching 7 bases. Trimming cost V 5 bases and J 5 bases; bases outside gene matches: 6. The germline V gene encodes CDR1 SQVTM and CDR2 ANQGSEA. The CDR3 runs 12 residues.

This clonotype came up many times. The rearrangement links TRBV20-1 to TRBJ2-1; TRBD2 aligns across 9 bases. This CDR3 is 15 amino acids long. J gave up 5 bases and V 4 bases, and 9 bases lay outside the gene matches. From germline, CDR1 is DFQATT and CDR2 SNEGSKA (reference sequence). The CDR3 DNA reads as TGCAGTGCTATCCGACCGGGACTAGCTGACAATGAGCAGTTCTTC. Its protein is CSAIRPGLADNEQFF.

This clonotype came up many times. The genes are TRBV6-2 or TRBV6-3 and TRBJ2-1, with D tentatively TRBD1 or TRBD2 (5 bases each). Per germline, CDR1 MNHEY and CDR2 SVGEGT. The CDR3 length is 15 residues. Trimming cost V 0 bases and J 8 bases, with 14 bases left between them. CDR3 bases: TGTGCCAGCAGTTACTCCCCCGTGGTGGGACATGAGCAGTTCTTC. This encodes CASSYSPVVGHEQFF.

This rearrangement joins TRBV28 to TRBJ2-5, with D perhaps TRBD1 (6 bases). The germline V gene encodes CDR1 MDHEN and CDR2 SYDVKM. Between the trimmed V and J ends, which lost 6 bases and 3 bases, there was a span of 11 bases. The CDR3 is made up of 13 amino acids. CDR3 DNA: TGTGCCAGCAGCCCATGGGACAAAGAGACCCAGTACTTC. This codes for CASSPWDKETQYF.

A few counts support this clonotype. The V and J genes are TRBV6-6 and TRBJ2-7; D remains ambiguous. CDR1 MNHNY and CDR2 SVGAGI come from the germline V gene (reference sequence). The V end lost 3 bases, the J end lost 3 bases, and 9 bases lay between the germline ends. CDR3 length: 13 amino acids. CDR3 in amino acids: CASSYGSLYEQYF. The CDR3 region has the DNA TGTGCCAGCAGTTATGGCAGCCTCTACGAGCAGTACTTC.

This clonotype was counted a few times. The CDR3 DNA is TGTGCCAGTAGTATATTGGTAGCGGGGGGTACGTCAGAGACCCAGTACTTC. Its translation is CASSILVAGGTSETQYF. V usage is TRBV19 and J usage is TRBJ2-5, with TRBD2 matching 10 bases. The CDR3 is made up of 17 amino acids. Germline V gene data show CDR1 as LNHDA and CDR2 as SQIVND (reference sequence). J was trimmed by 4 bases and V by 2 bases; bases with no gene match: 10.

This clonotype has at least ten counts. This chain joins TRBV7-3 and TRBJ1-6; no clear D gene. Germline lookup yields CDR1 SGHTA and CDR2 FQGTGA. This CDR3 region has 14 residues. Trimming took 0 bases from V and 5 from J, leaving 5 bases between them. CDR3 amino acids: CASSLTLDNSPLHF. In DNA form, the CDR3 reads TGTGCCAGCAGCTTAACGTTGGATAATTCACCCCTCCACTTT.